Below, 27 T cell receptor beta chains from the same sample are listed, as sequenced in a study of identical twins. One entry per CDR3 protein results from TCRdb running MiXCR on the 5' RACE reads. The data hold 1.5 million to 2 million distinct CDR3 sequences, with roughly a third observed a single time. Sequencing was performed on cord blood. The source is a newborn girl in good health.

V gene TRBV20-1 combines with J gene TRBJ2-3; 8 bases fit TRBD2. The V gene end was trimmed by 0 bases and the J gene end by 6 bases; junction bases not matched to a gene: 5. Germline V gene lookup returns CDR1 DFQATT and CDR2 SNEGSKA (reference sequence). The CDR3 has 14 amino acids. The CDR3 DNA reads as TGCAGTGCTAGAGATCCCGGGAGGGGGGATACGCAGTATTTT. It is translated as CSARDPGRGDTQYF.

V is TRBV2 and J is TRBJ1-1; 8 bases are shared with TRBD1. CDR3 length equals 14 residues. V lost 7 bases and J lost 4; bases outside the gene matches: 8. Looked up from germline, CDR1 is SNHLY and CDR2 is FYNNEI. CDR3 DNA sequence: TGTGCCAGCATGAAGGCAGGGGGCATCACTGAAGCTTTCTTT. It translates to CASMKAGGITEAFF.

The chain joins TRBV7-2 to TRBJ2-5; D not resolved. This CDR3 has 14 residues. V dropped 4 bases and J dropped 5 bases, with 14 bases sitting between them. Germline V CDR1 and CDR2: SGHTA, FQGNSA. CDR3 sequence (DNA): TGTGCCAGCAGCTGGCCCTGGCGTACGGAGACCCAGTACTTC. Its translation: CASSWPWRTETQYF.

This clonotype was found a few times. V usage is TRBV7-2 and J usage is TRBJ2-1; D is unclear. The CDR3 is 12 amino acids. Trimming took 2 bases from V and 13 from J, leaving 12 bases between them. The germline V gene encodes CDR1 SGHTA and CDR2 FQGNSA. CDR3: CASSLIRETQFF. CDR3 DNA sequence: TGTGCCAGCAGCTTAATTAGAGAGACCCAGTTCTTC.

This clonotype turned up a few times. The J gene is TRBJ2-1, the V gene TRBV7-9, with 11 nucleotides matching TRBD2. CDR1 and CDR2 (germline): SEHNR, FQNEAQ (reference sequence). The CDR3 consists of 15 residues. V lost 6 bases, J lost 4 bases, and 5 bases stayed unmatched. CDR3 sequence: CASSPSGGRYNEQFF. The CDR3 nucleotides are TGTGCCAGCAGTCCTAGCGGGGGGAGGTACAATGAGCAGTTCTTC.

This clonotype was counted ten times or more. V is TRBV20-1 and J is TRBJ2-7; a weak D match, TRBD2 (5 bases). From germline, CDR1 is DFQATT and CDR2 SNEGSKA (reference sequence). This CDR3 has 14 residues. Trimming stripped 4 bases from V and 0 bases from J, with 13 bases between. CDR3 amino acids: CSATRGPSSYEQYF. DNA for the CDR3: TGCAGTGCTACCCGAGGGCCTAGCTCCTACGAGCAGTACTTC.

This clonotype was detected a few times. V gene TRBV28 combines with J gene TRBJ2-1, with TRBD1 matching over 9 bases. Germline-derived CDR1 and CDR2 are MDHEN and SYDVKM. CDR3 length: 12 amino acids. The V segment lost 5 bases and the J segment 13 bases; nucleotides outside the gene matches: 6. The CDR3: CASSPSGQGQFF. CDR3 bases: TGTGCCAGCAGTCCCTCGGGACAGGGCCAGTTCTTC. The whole variable domain, remainder taken from reference TRBV28 and TRBJ2-1, is DVKVTQSSRYLVKRTGEKVFLECVQDMDHENMFWYRQDPGLGLRLIYFSYDVKMKEKGDIPEGYSVSREKKERFSLILESASTNQTSMYLCASSPSGQGQFFGPGTRLTVL.

The rearrangement links TRBV21-1 to TRBJ2-7; the DNA was not compared with TRBD1, the D call given in the table. TRBV21-1 is designated a pseudogene. CDR3 size: 12 residues. The CDR3 sequence: CASGEGGDEQYF. The CDR3 DNA is TGTGCCAGCGGCGAAGGGGGGGACGAGCAGTACTTC.

The chain has TRBV28 and TRBJ1-1, with a tentative D call TRBD1 (6 bases). Trimming pared 3 bases from V and 0 bases from J, leaving 14 bases between. The CDR3 extends over 16 amino acids. The germline V gene has CDR1 MDHEN and CDR2 SYDVKM. CDR3 DNA: TGTGCCAGCAGTTTTCTTCAGGCAGGGGTGAACACTGAAGCTTTCTTT. Residues: CASSFLQAGVNTEAFF.

V usage is TRBV12-3 or TRBV12-4 and J usage is TRBJ2-3; TRBD2 matches 7 bases. Trimming cost V 5 bases and J 4 bases; bases outside gene matches: 12. The CDR3 loop spans 16 amino acids. CDR3 sequence: CASSPYRDYSADTQYF. The CDR3 DNA sequence: TGTGCCAGCAGTCCATACCGGGACTACAGCGCAGATACGCAGTATTTT.

The table lists this clonotype with a few counts. This sequence joins TRBV29-1 and TRBJ1-1; perhaps TRBD1 as D (5 bases). Trimming removed 1 base at V and 4 bases at J, with 10 bases between. This CDR3 is built from 13 residues. Germline CDR1 is SQVTM and CDR2 is ANQGSEA. Here the CDR3 DNA reads TGCAGCGTTGAAGGCGGGACGGGCACTGAAGCTTTCTTT. This gives the protein CSVEGGTGTEAFF.

This clonotype was detected a few times. The gene calls are TRBV6-6 and TRBJ1-2, with 7 bases identical to TRBD1. The V gene end was trimmed by 2 bases and the J gene end by 3 bases; junction bases not matched to a gene: 9. The CDR3 has 16 amino acids. Germline V gives CDR1 MNHNY, CDR2 SVGAGI (reference sequence). The CDR3 nucleotides are TGTGCCAGCAGTTACGATATCCAACAGGGGCACTATGGCTACACCTTC. Its translation: CASSYDIQQGHYGYTF.

This clonotype came up many times. The V call is TRBV12-3 or TRBV12-4, the J call TRBJ2-3; D is uncertain. V was pared by 5 bases and J by 11 bases, with 14 bases between. This CDR3 is 12 amino acids long. CDR3: CASSPLTRGQYF. CDR3 bases: TGTGCCAGCAGTCCCCTGACTCGTGGGCAGTATTTT.

This clonotype was found many times. The rearrangement links TRBV6-5 to TRBJ2-7; 10 nucleotides line up with TRBD2. Per the germline V gene, CDR1 is MNHEY and CDR2 is SVGAGI. Trimming cost V 2 bases and J 2 bases; bases outside gene matches: 0. CDR3 length: 14 residues. The CDR3 is CASSYGLAAYEQYF. The CDR3 nucleotides read TGTGCCAGCAGTTACGGACTAGCGGCCTACGAGCAGTACTTC.

V is TRBV27 and J is TRBJ1-1, with D perhaps TRBD1 (5 bases). CDR1 is MNHEY and CDR2 is SMNVEV in the germline V gene (reference sequence). V lost 7 bases, J lost 2 bases, and 11 bases lay in between. This CDR3 is 13 amino acids long. The CDR3 DNA reads as TGTGCCAGCAAATATACAGGTAACACTGAAGCTTTCTTT. This encodes CASKYTGNTEAFF.

The rearrangement uses TRBV7-9 and TRBJ1-2; TRBD1 aligns across 8 bases. V lost 4 bases to trimming and J lost 4 bases; unmatched junction nucleotides: 8. Germline CDR1 SEHNR, CDR2 FQNEAQ (reference sequence). CDR3 size: 15 residues. The CDR3 coding sequence is TGTGCCAGCAGCTCCGGACAGGGTAGTGGCTATGGCTACACCTTC. It translates to CASSSGQGSGYGYTF.

As DNA, the CDR3 is TGTGCCAGCAGCCAGGATAACAGGGGAAACTATGGCTACACCTTC. It yields the protein CASSQDNRGNYGYTF. The gene calls are TRBV4-2 and TRBJ1-2; 7 bases match TRBD1. Germline V lookup: CDR1 LGHNA, CDR2 YNFKEQ. The CDR3 covers 15 residues. After removal of 3 bases from V and 2 bases from J, the junction contained 6 bases not matched to a gene.

The CDR3 DNA follows: TGTGCCAGCAGCCATCGGACTAGCGGGCAGTACTTC. It translates to CASSHRTSGQYF. The chain links TRBV3-1 to TRBJ2-7; 10 positions agree with TRBD2. The germline gives CDR1 LGHDT, CDR2 YNNKEL (reference sequence). This CDR3 comprises 12 residues. After removal of 3 bases from V and 9 bases from J, the junction contained 2 bases not matched to a gene.

The rearrangement joins TRBV7-9 to TRBJ2-3, with TRBD2 matching over 7 bases. Germline V gives CDR1 SEHNR, CDR2 FQNEAQ (reference sequence). The CDR3 is 17 amino acids. The V gene end was trimmed by 2 bases and the J gene end by 5 bases; junction bases not matched to a gene: 13. The CDR3 bases are TGTGCCAGCAGCTTAAAGGGTCGAGGGAGGGCAGGAGATACGCAGTATTTT. It specifies CASSLKGRGRAGDTQYF.

This clonotype was picked up a small number of times. The chain has TRBV5-1 and TRBJ2-7; D might be TRBD2 (6 bases). Germline-derived CDR1 and CDR2 are SGHRS and YFSETQ. Between the trimmed V and J ends, which lost 1 base and 0 bases, there was a span of 8 bases. There are 14 residues in the CDR3. The CDR3 DNA sequence: TGCGCCAGCAGCTTGCACGGGAGCTCCTACGAGCAGTACTTC. Translation: CASSLHGSSYEQYF.

A note on this clonotype: This may come from a read error, since a much larger clone is one base off. V usage is TRBV5-6 and J usage is TRBJ2-5; D is unclear. From germline, CDR1 is SGHDT and CDR2 YYEEEE. Between the trimmed V and J ends, which lost 4 bases and 11 bases, there was a span of 15 bases. The CDR3 is 12 amino acids. DNA for the CDR3: TGTGCCAGCAGCCCTAACTACAATGAGCAGTACTTC. Translated, it gives CASSPNYNEQYF.

The table lists this clonotype with a few counts. The gene calls are TRBV11-2 and TRBJ2-5; D remains unclear. V was clipped by 1 base and J by 2 bases, with 8 bases between them. This CDR3 is 14 amino acids long. CDR1 and CDR2 (germline): SGHAT, FQNNGV. The CDR3 spells CASSLAYMQETQYF. For the CDR3, the DNA is TGTGCCAGCAGCTTAGCCTATATGCAAGAGACCCAGTACTTC.

As to this clonotype: Being one base from a much bigger clone, this may be a read error. The limits of the CDR3 on the DNA are not certain, so only TCRdb's listed CDR3 is given. V usage is TRBV29-1 and J usage is TRBJ1-2; the table names TRBD1, a call not compared with the DNA. Germline loops: CDR1 SQVTM, CDR2 ANQGSEA. From its first to its last residue, the CDR3 has 15 amino acids. The CDR3 is CSVATGTGPNYGHTF.

Details on this clonotype: This may arise from a read error, as a much more abundant clone is one base away. The chain employs TRBV4-2 and TRBJ2-1, with D perhaps given as TRBD1 or TRBD2 (6 bases each). The J call may be wrong; the DNA end is better matched by TRBJ2-7. Germline CDR1 and CDR2: LGHNA and YNFKEQ. This CDR3 is built from 16 residues. The CDR3 sequence is CASSQFRGVGHNEQYF. As DNA, the CDR3 is TGTGCCAGCAGCCAATTTAGGGGGGTGGGGCACAATGAGCAGTACTTC.

The rearrangement uses TRBV5-1 and TRBJ1-2, with 7 bases lining up with TRBD1. The CDR3 has 12 amino acids. V shed 8 bases, J shed 5 bases, and the junction held 6 bases outside the gene matches. The germline V gene has CDR1 SGHRS and CDR2 YFSETQ. The CDR3: CARRGRLYGYTF. In DNA form, the CDR3 reads TGCGCCAGGAGGGGGCGCCTTTATGGCTACACCTTC.

This chain links TRBV5-1 with TRBJ2-1; no reliable D call. CDR1 and CDR2 (germline): SGHRS, YFSETQ. There are 12 residues in the CDR3. The ends were cut back, 3 bases at V and 9 bases at J, with 10 bases in the middle. The CDR3 is CASSSAGGEQFF. The CDR3 DNA reads as TGCGCCAGCAGCTCGGCCGGTGGTGAGCAGTTCTTC.

This chain connects TRBV4-2 to TRBJ2-5; D uncertain. The closer fit of TRBJ2-7 to the DNA end suggests the J call may be wrong. The CDR3 sequence is 13 residues long. Germline values: CDR1 LGHNA, CDR2 YNFKEQ. The chain's CDR3 is CASSQGFQREQYF. The CDR3 DNA reads TGTGCCAGCAGCCAAGGATTTCAGCGCGAGCAGTACTTC.